Shown below are 8 T cell receptor beta chains from a single sample sequenced in a study of blood T cell repertoires in COVID-19. Generated by immunoSEQ multiplex PCR, the TCRdb table keeps only in-frame clones and is missing some. The data hold 65,000 to 90,000 clones, with 83% observed a single time. The sample comprised peripheral blood. The receptors come from a woman aged 80 or older with acute or convalescent COVID-19.

DNA for the CDR3: TGTGCCAGCAGTTCGGGACTAGCGGGAGGAGTCGGCGAGCAGTACTTC. Translated, it gives CASSSGLAGGVGEQYF. This chain joins TRBV6-5 and TRBJ2-7, with 15 bases fitting TRBD2. The germline V gene encodes CDR1 MNHEY and CDR2 SVGAGI. V trimming: 4 bases; J trimming: 6 bases; junction bases outside the gene matches: 7. The CDR3 consists of 16 residues.

The chain links TRBV7-6 to TRBJ2-5; perhaps TRBD1 as D (5 bases). This CDR3 is built from 12 residues. Trimming removed 8 bases at V and 3 bases at J, with 10 bases between. Germline lookup yields CDR1 SGHVS and CDR2 FNYEAQ. CDR3 sequence: CASGHRKETQYF. In DNA form, the CDR3 reads TGTGCCAGCGGTCACAGGAAAGAGACCCAGTACTTC.

The V gene is TRBV10-1, the J gene TRBJ1-2; D call uncertain. This CDR3 is 16 amino acids long. V was pared by 0 bases and J by 3 bases, with 14 bases between. The V gene's germline CDR1 is WNHNN and CDR2 SYGVQD (reference sequence). The CDR3 loop is CASSESFVPGDYGYTF. The CDR3 DNA is TGCGCCAGCAGTGAGTCGTTCGTCCCCGGGGACTATGGCTACACCTTC.

This clone showed up just a few times. The chain is built from TRBV11-3 and TRBJ2-1; no firm D call. Trimming left V 1 base short and J 5 bases short, with 12 bases between. This CDR3 spans 15 amino acids. Germline V gene sequence: CDR1 SGHNT, CDR2 YENEEA. The CDR3 nucleotides are TGTGCCAGCAGCTTAGGGTTAGCCATGAACAATGAGCAGTTCTTC. It specifies CASSLGLAMNNEQFF.

The V and J genes are TRBV10-3 and TRBJ2-1; 12 positions match TRBD2. With 4 bases clipped from V and 2 bases from J, the junction kept 15 bases outside the gene matches. The CDR3 is 20 amino acids. CDR1 ENHRY and CDR2 SYGVKD come from the germline V gene. The CDR3 DNA reads as TGTGCCATCAGTGGGGAAGGGGCAAATTCTAGCGGGAGGGCCTACAATGAGCAGTTCTTC. Its translation: CAISGEGANSSGRAYNEQFF.

This clone was seen a handful of times. The chain combines TRBV28 with TRBJ1-4, with 9 bases lining up with TRBD1. CDR1 is MDHEN, CDR2 SYDVKM, per germline. V dropped 7 bases and J dropped 7; count of bases not matched to a gene: 7. This CDR3 is built from 14 residues. CDR3 sequence: CASTSGQGTEKLFF. In DNA, the CDR3 is TGTGCCAGCACCTCAGGACAGGGGACTGAAAAACTGTTTTTT. The variable domain in full, with the rest retrieved from reference TRBV28 and TRBJ1-4, is DVKVTQSSRYLVKRTGEKVFLECVQDMDHENMFWYRQDPGLGLRLIYFSYDVKMKEKGDIPEGYSVSREKKERFSLILESASTNQTSMYLCASTSGQGTEKLFFGSGTQLSVL.

The chain uses TRBV19 and TRBJ1-5, with 8 bases aligning to TRBD1. Trimming cost V 10 bases and J 4 bases; bases outside gene matches: 6. The length of the CDR3 is 13 residues. Germline-derived CDR1 and CDR2 are LNHDA and SQIVND (reference sequence). The CDR3 region has the DNA TGTGCCATCGCCCAGGGGGCTAATCAGCCCCAGCATTTT. Its protein is CAIAQGANQPQHF.

This chain joins TRBV5-1 and TRBJ2-2, with TRBD1 identical over 7 bases. V was pared by 0 bases and J by 0 bases, with 2 bases of the junction left unmatched. This CDR3 is built from 16 residues. Germline V gene sequence: CDR1 SGHRS, CDR2 YFSETQ. The CDR3 DNA sequence: TGCGCCAGCAGCTTGGTAGGGGGCTCGAACACCGGGGAGCTGTTTTTT. It encodes CASSLVGGSNTGELFF.